The rows below give T cell receptor beta chains drawn from one sample of a study of blood T cell repertoires in COVID-19. Using immunoSEQ multiplex PCR, the repertoire was profiled, and TCRdb retains in-frame clones only, with some absent. The data show roughly 120,000 clones, around 84% seen once. Input material: peripheral blood. The source is a woman aged 80 or over with active or convalescent COVID-19. CDR3s include the opening cysteine and the closing phenylalanine or tryptophan.

V gene	J gene	CDR3 protein
TRBV19	TRBJ2-7	CASSINVESGGQYF
TRBV29-1	TRBJ2-1	CSVIKGDRGYNEQFF
TRBV6-6	TRBJ2-2	CASNSGETGVTGELFF
TRBV7-8	TRBJ2-1	CASSSGLRSEQFF
TRBV28	TRBJ2-5	CASSFFGKTQYF
TRBV7-8	TRBJ2-7	CASSLRDGSSYEQYF
TRBV7-9	TRBJ2-7	CASSLSSGGRADEQYF
TRBV5-8	TRBJ2-1	CASSLLAGLSYNEQFF
TRBV24-1	TRBJ1-3	CATSDPRQGIGNTIYF
TRBV11-1	TRBJ2-7	CASSARQGSAAEQYF
TRBV6-1	TRBJ1-1	CASSEFLWGQTNTEAFF
TRBV7-8	TRBJ2-4	CASSPIGTFLLAKNIQYF
TRBV21-1	TRBJ2-2	CASSKVHRDPRITGELFF
TRBV28	TRBJ2-7	CASRPQWVLGEQYF
TRBV6-5	TRBJ1-2	CASSYGGSGYTF
TRBV10-3	TRBJ1-1	CAISDRGGFVTEAFF
TRBV6-5	TRBJ2-1	CASSSGRALYNEQFF
TRBV6-6	TRBJ2-2	CATISTGGTGELFF
TRBV9	TRBJ2-2	CASRRDDTGELFF
TRBV6-5	TRBJ1-2	CASYRREGDGYTF
TRBV6-5	TRBJ2-7	CAGRTSGTSSYEQYF
TRBV5-5	TRBJ2-1	CASSPRLAGGTLEQFF
TRBV28	TRBJ1-1	CASTGLNRGTEAFF
TRBV24-1	TRBJ2-1	CATSEGLNEQFF
TRBV18	TRBJ2-5	CASSPIAGGEETQYF
TRBV7-2	TRBJ1-2	CASSLATGNGYTF
TRBV6-5	TRBJ1-2	CASSMGTGRDYGYTF
TRBV9	TRBJ2-1	CASSDGLAGGGEQFF
TRBV9	TRBJ2-3	CASSALAGHFTDTQYF
TRBV5-3	TRBJ1-2	CARSLCGGGNGYTF
TRBV28	TRBJ1-2	CASSLFGRANYGYTF
TRBV12-3/TRBV12-4	TRBJ1-1	CASSPVTEAFF
TRBV7-3	TRBJ1-6	CASSQVYNSPLHF